These 32 T cell receptor beta chains were all obtained from the same sample, sequenced in a study of shared clonotypes between healthy human individuals. Here immunoSEQ multiplex PCR was the method, and the copy in TCRdb shows in-frame clones only, minus some. The sample yields approximately 590,000 clones, roughly 95% seen once. CD8 cells classed as naive were CD45RO-negative and positively selected for CCR7, excluding terminally differentiated effector memory CD45RA+ cells. Sequenced: naive CD8+ T cells sorted from blood. The receptor source for this set is a woman aged 25 to 45 in good health.

The chain combines TRBV9 with TRBJ1-2, with D perhaps TRBD1 (5 bases). The CDR3 is 13 residues long. V lost 0 bases to trimming and J lost 4 bases, with 7 bases between them. Germline V gene sequence: CDR1 SGDLS, CDR2 YYNGEE. This CDR3 reads CASSVGDGYGYTF. In DNA, the CDR3 is TGTGCCAGCAGCGTAGGGGACGGCTATGGCTACACCTTC. Together with reference TRBV9 and TRBJ1-2, the CDR3 gives the full variable domain: DSGVTQTPKHLITATGQRVTLRCSPRSGDLSVYWYQQSLDQGLQFLIQYYNGEERAKGNILERFSAQQFPDLHSELNLSSLELGDSALYFCASSVGDGYGYTFGSGTRLTVV.

The chain combines TRBV5-1 with TRBJ2-3; no firm D call. The CDR3 is 12 residues long. Germline lookup yields CDR1 SGHRS and CDR2 YFSETQ. V lost 1 base and J lost 3, with 3 bases in between. The CDR3 is CASSLRTDTQYF. The CDR3 DNA reads TGCGCCAGCAGCTTGAGAACAGATACGCAGTATTTT.

The V call is TRBV9, the J call TRBJ2-5, with D possibly matching TRBD1 (6 bases). Deletions cut 5 bases from V and 5 bases from J, with 19 bases between. CDR3 length: 15 amino acids. CDR1 is SGDLS and CDR2 is YYNGEE in the germline V gene. The CDR3 spells CASSTGTVVGETQYF. CDR3 DNA sequence: TGTGCCAGCAGTACAGGGACGGTTGTCGGGGAGACCCAGTACTTC.

The chain has TRBV4-1 and TRBJ1-2; D is unclear. The germline V and J ends were trimmed by 1 base and 4 bases, with 10 bases remaining between them. The CDR3 runs 14 residues. Per the germline V gene, CDR1 is MGHRA and CDR2 is YSYEKL. CDR3 sequence: CASSQAGTSYGYTF. The CDR3 nucleotides are TGCGCCAGCAGCCAAGCAGGTACCTCCTATGGCTACACCTTC.

The chain is built from TRBV13 and TRBJ2-7; D is perhaps TRBD2 (5 bases). Germline V lookup: CDR1 PRHDT, CDR2 FYEKMQ (reference sequence). The CDR3 consists of 13 residues. The V gene lost 2 bases and the J gene lost 5 bases, with 10 bases spanning the gap. CDR3 residues: CASSLTRANEQYF. CDR3 bases: TGTGCCAGCAGCTTAACTAGAGCAAACGAGCAGTACTTC.

V and J are TRBV6-1 and TRBJ2-7; TRBD1 matches at 10 bases. Trimming at V came to 5 bases and at J to 9 bases, leaving 13 bases not matched to a gene. The CDR3 totals 15 residues. Germline CDR1 and CDR2: MNHNS and SASEGT. The DNA of the CDR3 is TGTGCCAGCAGTCCTCAGACCGACAGGGGGCTTGTGCAGTACTTC. It yields the protein CASSPQTDRGLVQYF.

The chain carries TRBV5-4 and TRBJ2-7; possibly TRBD2 for D (5 bases). Germline assignment: CDR1 SGHNT and CDR2 YYREEE (reference sequence). This CDR3 spans 14 amino acids. Between the trimmed V and J ends, which lost 4 bases and 7 bases, there was a span of 18 bases. The CDR3: CASSSRDLSVEQYF. The CDR3 DNA reads TGTGCCAGCAGCAGCCGGGATCTTTCAGTAGAGCAGTACTTC.

This clone has a single count. The V and J genes are TRBV2 and TRBJ1-2; D is possibly TRBD1 (5 bases). V gave up 1 base and J gave up 7 bases, with 10 bases separating them. CDR1 is SNHLY and CDR2 is FYNNEI in the germline V gene. The length of the CDR3 is 13 residues. The CDR3: CASSEGWGSGYTF. The CDR3 region has the DNA TGTGCCAGCAGTGAAGGCTGGGGGTCTGGCTACACCTTC.

This rearrangement joins TRBV28 to TRBJ2-7; no reliable D call. Germline V gene sequence: CDR1 MDHEN, CDR2 SYDVKM. Trimming removed 7 bases from V and 2 bases from J, with 9 bases in between. This CDR3 is built from 12 residues. In DNA form, the CDR3 reads TGTGCCAGCACCACCCCCCCCTACGAGCAGTACTTC. Translation gives CASTTPPYEQYF.

This chain joins TRBV14 and TRBJ1-2; D gene ambiguous. Deletions cut 0 bases from V and 4 bases from J, with 9 bases between. Germline CDR1 SGHDN, CDR2 FVKESK. CDR3 size: 14 residues. CDR3 amino acids: CASSQDHSSYGYTF. CDR3 sequence (DNA): TGTGCCAGCAGCCAAGATCACAGCAGCTATGGCTACACCTTC.

The chain recombines TRBV5-1 with TRBJ2-7; TRBD2 aligns across 15 bases. With V trimmed by 3 bases and J by 5 bases, 15 bases remained unmatched. The CDR3 runs to 19 residues. Germline V CDR1 and CDR2: SGHRS, YFSETQ. The CDR3 region has the DNA TGCGCCAGCAGCTCCCCCCCCGGGACTAGCGGGAGGCCCTTACACGAGCAGTACTTC. It encodes CASSSPPGTSGRPLHEQYF.

This CDR3 reads CASSAKGRGYNEQFF. As DNA, the CDR3 is TGTGCCAGCAGCGCCAAGGGGCGAGGTTACAATGAGCAGTTCTTC. The chain joins TRBV28 to TRBJ2-1, with D possibly matching TRBD1 (5 bases). This CDR3 spans 15 amino acids. V shed 6 bases and J shed 4 bases, with 16 bases lying between them. The germline V gene encodes CDR1 MDHEN and CDR2 SYDVKM.

The chain employs TRBV5-1 and TRBJ2-7; possibly TRBD1 for D (6 bases). V lost 4 bases, J lost 3 bases, and 11 bases lay in between. CDR3 length: 13 residues. The germline gives CDR1 SGHRS, CDR2 YFSETQ. For the CDR3, the DNA is TGCGCCAGCAGCCTCCGGGACAACTACGAGCAGTACTTC. It is translated as CASSLRDNYEQYF.

The chain couples TRBV29-1 to TRBJ2-5; TRBD2 matches 7 bases. Trimming took 2 bases from V and 1 from J; bases not matched to a gene: 7. The CDR3 sequence is 15 residues long. In germline, CDR1 is SQVTM, CDR2 ANQGSEA. The CDR3 region is CSVERERDFQETQYF. As DNA, the CDR3 is TGCAGCGTTGAACGGGAGCGGGATTTCCAAGAGACCCAGTACTTC.

The chain combines TRBV21-1 with TRBJ2-7; TRBD1 was called by the table and not checked on the DNA. TRBV21-1 is shown as a pseudogene. The CDR3 has 19 amino acids. CDR3 loop: CASSKDRYRQFSSSYEQYF. For the CDR3, the DNA is TGTGCCAGCAGCAAAGACAGGTATAGGCAATTCTCGAGCTCCTACGAGCAGTACTTC.

The V and J genes are TRBV9 and TRBJ2-1, with TRBD2 matching over 8 bases. CDR1 is SGDLS and CDR2 is YYNGEE in the germline V gene. CDR3 length: 16 amino acids. V shed 3 bases and J 3 bases; nucleotides not matched to a gene: 8. The CDR3 DNA is TGTGCCAGCAGCGCTGCCGGGACTAGGGGCTACAATGAGCAGTTCTTC. Its protein product is CASSAAGTRGYNEQFF.

The chain has TRBV5-1 and TRBJ2-3; a possible D gene is TRBD2 (6 bases). Trimming cost V 5 bases and J 0 bases, with 10 bases left between them. Germline V gene sequence: CDR1 SGHRS, CDR2 YFSETQ. This CDR3 spans 14 amino acids. DNA for the CDR3: TGCGCCAGCAGTGAGGCGGGGAGCACAGATACGCAGTATTTT. Translating gives CASSEAGSTDTQYF.

V gene TRBV6-1 combines with J gene TRBJ1-1; D remains ambiguous. Trimming stripped 1 base from V and 1 base from J, with 4 bases between. In germline, CDR1 is MNHNS, CDR2 SASEGT. The CDR3 sequence is 13 residues long. The CDR3 DNA reads TGTGCCAGCAGTGAAGGCCGGAACACTGAAGCTTTCTTT. The encoded protein is CASSEGRNTEAFF.

The chain combines TRBV11-1 with TRBJ2-7; TRBD2 agrees at 7 bases. CDR1 and CDR2 from the germline V gene are SGHAT and FQDESV (reference sequence). The CDR3 covers 15 residues. V lost 5 bases and J lost 3; bases outside the gene matches: 10. CDR3 region: CASSPFVAGFYEQYF. DNA of the CDR3: TGTGCCAGCAGCCCCTTCGTAGCGGGTTTCTACGAGCAGTACTTC.

V gene TRBV28 combines with J gene TRBJ1-4; D is undetermined. The length of the CDR3 is 14 residues. V was pared by 2 bases and J by 8 bases, with 12 bases between. Germline-derived CDR1 and CDR2 are MDHEN and SYDVKM. Here the CDR3 DNA reads TGTGCCAGCAGTTTAAAAGCCCGGAGGGAAAAACTGTTTTTT. Translation: CASSLKARREKLFF.

This clone was seen only once. The chain carries TRBV10-2 and TRBJ1-1; no reliable D call. The germline V and J ends were trimmed by 6 bases and 11 bases, with 13 bases remaining between them. The CDR3 extends over 11 amino acids. Germline lookup yields CDR1 WSHSY and CDR2 SAAADI. DNA of the CDR3: TGCGCCAGCAGCTCTGGGCAGGCGGCTTTCTTT. Its protein is CASSSGQAAFF.

Concerning this clone itself: One junction end does not reproduce the germline sequence, and a read error may be involved. This sequence joins TRBV2 and TRBJ1-2; 7 nucleotides line up with TRBD1. Germline CDR1 SNHLY, CDR2 FYNNEI. This CDR3 has 9 amino acids. CDR3 loop: CASIVGTAF. The CDR3 region has the DNA TGTGCCAGCATTGTAGGGACAGCATTC.

Points on this clone: Different DNA sequences within this sample yield the same CDR3. The rearrangement joins TRBV27 to TRBJ2-7; D perhaps matches TRBD1 (5 bases). V lost 0 bases, J lost 4 bases, and 13 bases lay in between. Germline CDR1 and CDR2: MNHEY and SMNVEV (reference sequence). The CDR3 extends over 15 amino acids. DNA of the CDR3: TGTGCCAGCAGTTTATCGGGCCCCAGGGCTTACGAGCAGTACTTC. It codes for CASSLSGPRAYEQYF.

V gene TRBV7-7 combines with J gene TRBJ2-5; 13 bases map to TRBD2. Germline-derived CDR1 and CDR2 are SSHAT and FNYEAQ (reference sequence). V lost 5 bases to trimming and J lost 5 bases; unmatched junction nucleotides: 8. The CDR3 has 16 residues. The CDR3 region is CASSLGLAGAEETQYF. CDR3 coding DNA: TGTGCCAGCAGCCTAGGACTAGCGGGAGCGGAGGAGACCCAGTACTTC. The whole variable domain, remainder taken from reference TRBV7-7 and TRBJ2-5, is GAGVSQSPRYKVTKRGQDVTLRCDPISSHATLYWYQQALGQGPEFLTYFNYEAQPDKSGLPSDRFSAERPEGSISTLTIQRTEQRDSAMYRCASSLGLAGAEETQYFGPGTRLLVL.

V gene TRBV2 combines with J gene TRBJ1-5, with 11 bases identical to TRBD1. This CDR3 region has 15 residues. Germline V CDR1 and CDR2: SNHLY, FYNNEI. V trimming: 7 bases; J trimming: 4 bases; junction bases outside the gene matches: 6. The CDR3 sequence: CASNSGQGANQPQHF. The CDR3 coding sequence is TGTGCCAGCAACTCAGGACAGGGGGCAAATCAGCCCCAGCATTTT.

The rearrangement joins TRBV6-5 to TRBJ1-3; no reliable D call. V was cut by 3 bases and J by 7 bases, with 10 bases left in between. Looked up from germline, CDR1 is MNHEY and CDR2 is SVGAGI. The CDR3 loop spans 13 amino acids. The CDR3 sequence: CASSYSVSNTIYF. CDR3 bases: TGTGCCAGCAGTTATAGTGTATCGAACACCATATATTTT.

V gene TRBV28 combines with J gene TRBJ1-1; no reliable D call. This CDR3 has 15 residues. Germline CDR1 MDHEN, CDR2 SYDVKM. The V end was cut by 0 bases, the J end by 8 bases, with 16 bases between. The CDR3 nucleotides are TGTGCCAGCAGTTTATGGGTCGGCCGAGAGACGGAAGCTTTCTTT. This gives the protein CASSLWVGRETEAFF. The complete variable domain, with remaining parts taken from reference TRBV28 and TRBJ1-1, reads DVKVTQSSRYLVKRTGEKVFLECVQDMDHENMFWYRQDPGLGLRLIYFSYDVKMKEKGDIPEGYSVSREKKERFSLILESASTNQTSMYLCASSLWVGRETEAFFGQGTRLTVV.

The V gene is TRBV1, the J gene TRBJ2-7; the D call in the table, TRBD1, was not verified against the DNA. TRBV1 is classified as a pseudogene. This CDR3 has 15 residues. The CDR3 loop reads CTSSPIGQGDYEQYF. The CDR3, as DNA: TGCACCAGCAGCCCCATTGGACAGGGGGACTACGAGCAGTACTTC.

This clone was counted only a few times. The chain recombines TRBV4-1 with TRBJ1-1, with D uncertain. The CDR3 extends over 12 amino acids. V shed 6 bases and J shed 3 bases, with 8 bases lying between them. Germline CDR1 and CDR2: MGHRA and YSYEKL. CDR3 sequence: CASRRSDTEAFF. As DNA, the CDR3 is TGCGCCAGCAGACGATCTGACACTGAAGCTTTCTTT.

The V and J genes are TRBV15 and TRBJ1-1; tentatively, D is TRBD1 (5 bases). CDR1 is LNHNV and CDR2 is YYDKDF in the germline V gene (reference sequence). V lost 4 bases and J lost 1, with 10 bases in between. The CDR3 covers 14 residues. The CDR3 protein is CATSKVDRNTEAFF. The CDR3 DNA sequence: TGTGCCACCAGCAAAGTTGACAGGAACACTGAAGCTTTCTTT.

Concerning this clone: The identical CDR3 is also encoded by other nucleotide sequences in the sample. This chain joins TRBV6-5 and TRBJ1-2; no definite D call. CDR1 is MNHEY, CDR2 SVGAGI, per germline. The CDR3 consists of 11 residues. Trimming removed 4 bases from V and 4 bases from J, with 4 bases in between. The CDR3 region has the DNA TGTGCCAGCAGTTCAGGCTATGGCTACACCTTC. This sequence encodes CASSSGYGYTF.

The chain uses TRBV9 and TRBJ1-1; D is possibly TRBD1 (5 bases). In germline, CDR1 is SGDLS, CDR2 YYNGEE. Between the trimmed V and J ends, which lost 4 bases and 4 bases, there was a span of 11 bases. This CDR3 has 13 residues. The CDR3 DNA follows: TGTGCCAGCAGCTCCGCGGGGGGCACTGAAGCTTTCTTT. It specifies CASSSAGGTEAFF.